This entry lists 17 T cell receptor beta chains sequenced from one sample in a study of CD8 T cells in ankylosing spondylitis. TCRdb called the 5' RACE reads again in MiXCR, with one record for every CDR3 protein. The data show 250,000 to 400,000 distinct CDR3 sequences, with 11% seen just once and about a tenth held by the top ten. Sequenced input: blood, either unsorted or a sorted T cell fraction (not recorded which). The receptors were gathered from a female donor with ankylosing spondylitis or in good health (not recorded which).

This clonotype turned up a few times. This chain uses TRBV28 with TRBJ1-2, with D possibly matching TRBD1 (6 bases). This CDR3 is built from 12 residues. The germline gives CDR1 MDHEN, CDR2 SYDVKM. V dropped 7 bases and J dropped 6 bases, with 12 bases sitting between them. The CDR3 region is CASNLQGNGYTF. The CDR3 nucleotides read TGTGCCAGCAACCTACAGGGAAATGGCTACACCTTC.

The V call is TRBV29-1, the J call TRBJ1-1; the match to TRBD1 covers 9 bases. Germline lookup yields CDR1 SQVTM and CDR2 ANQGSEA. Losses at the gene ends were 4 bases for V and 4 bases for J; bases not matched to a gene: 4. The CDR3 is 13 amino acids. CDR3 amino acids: CSVGGQGGTEAFF. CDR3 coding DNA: TGCAGCGTTGGGGGACAGGGTGGCACTGAAGCTTTCTTT.

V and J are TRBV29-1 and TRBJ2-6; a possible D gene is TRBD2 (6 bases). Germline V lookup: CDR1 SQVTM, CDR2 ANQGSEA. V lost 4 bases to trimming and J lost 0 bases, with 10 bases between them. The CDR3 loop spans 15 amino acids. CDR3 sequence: CSVGGRDSGANVLTF. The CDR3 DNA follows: TGCAGCGTTGGAGGGCGGGACTCTGGGGCCAACGTCCTGACTTTC.

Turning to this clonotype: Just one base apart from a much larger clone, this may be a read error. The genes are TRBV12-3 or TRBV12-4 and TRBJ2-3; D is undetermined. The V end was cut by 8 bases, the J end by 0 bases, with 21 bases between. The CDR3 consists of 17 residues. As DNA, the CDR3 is TGTGCCAGCCCCCCCTTCGGTGCCGGGCCGAGCACAGATACGCAGTATTTT. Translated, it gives CASPPFGAGPSTDTQYF.

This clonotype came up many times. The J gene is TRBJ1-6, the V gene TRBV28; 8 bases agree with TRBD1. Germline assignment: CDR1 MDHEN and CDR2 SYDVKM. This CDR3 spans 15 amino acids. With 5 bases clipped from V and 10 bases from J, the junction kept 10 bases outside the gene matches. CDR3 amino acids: CASSPSTGEQSPLHF. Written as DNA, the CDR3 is TGTGCCAGCAGTCCTTCGACAGGGGAGCAATCACCCCTCCACTTT.

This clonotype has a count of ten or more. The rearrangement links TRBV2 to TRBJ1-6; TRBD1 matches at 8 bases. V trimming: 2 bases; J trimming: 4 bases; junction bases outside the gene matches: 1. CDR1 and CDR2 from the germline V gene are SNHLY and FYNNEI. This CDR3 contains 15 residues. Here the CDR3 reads CASSERTGYNSPLHF. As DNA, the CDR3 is TGTGCCAGCAGTGAACGGACAGGGTATAATTCACCCCTCCACTTT.

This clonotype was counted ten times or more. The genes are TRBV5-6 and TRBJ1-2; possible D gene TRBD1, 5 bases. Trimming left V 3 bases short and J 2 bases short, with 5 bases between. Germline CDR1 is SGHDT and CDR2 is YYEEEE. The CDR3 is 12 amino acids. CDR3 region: CASSSGNYGYTF. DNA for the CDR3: TGTGCCAGCAGCTCAGGGAACTATGGCTACACCTTC. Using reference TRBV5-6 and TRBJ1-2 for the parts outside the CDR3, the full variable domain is DAGVTQSPTHLIKTRGQQVTLRCSPKSGHDTVSWYQQALGQGPQFIFQYYEEEERQRGNFPDRFSGHQFPNYSSELNVNALLLGDSALYLCASSSGNYGYTFGSGTRLTVV.

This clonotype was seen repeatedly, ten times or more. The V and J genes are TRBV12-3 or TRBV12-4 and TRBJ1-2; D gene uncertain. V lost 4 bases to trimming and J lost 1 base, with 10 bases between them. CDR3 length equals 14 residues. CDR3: CASSSGVLNYGYTF. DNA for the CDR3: TGTGCCAGCAGTTCCGGGGTCCTTAACTATGGCTACACCTTC.

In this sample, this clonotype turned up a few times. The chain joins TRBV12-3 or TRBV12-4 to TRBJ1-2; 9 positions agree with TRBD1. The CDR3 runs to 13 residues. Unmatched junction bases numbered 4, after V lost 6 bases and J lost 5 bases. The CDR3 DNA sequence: TGTGCCAGCAGGAGGGGGACAGGGTATGGCTACACCTTC. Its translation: CASRRGTGYGYTF.

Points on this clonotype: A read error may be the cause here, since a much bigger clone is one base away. The CDR3 nucleotides are TGCGCCTGCAGCTCCCTCCCGGGGGCCTACGAGCAGTACTTC. This sequence encodes CACSSLPGAYEQYF. The chain combines TRBV5-1 with TRBJ2-7, with a tentative D call TRBD2 (6 bases). The CDR3 runs to 14 residues. Germline assignment: CDR1 SGHRS and CDR2 YFSETQ.

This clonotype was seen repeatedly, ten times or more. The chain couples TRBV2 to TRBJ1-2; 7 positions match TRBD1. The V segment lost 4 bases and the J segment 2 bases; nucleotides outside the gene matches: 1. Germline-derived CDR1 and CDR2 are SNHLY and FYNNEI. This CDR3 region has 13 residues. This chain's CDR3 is CASSGDRNYGYTF. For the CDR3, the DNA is TGTGCCAGCAGTGGGGACAGAAACTATGGCTACACCTTC.

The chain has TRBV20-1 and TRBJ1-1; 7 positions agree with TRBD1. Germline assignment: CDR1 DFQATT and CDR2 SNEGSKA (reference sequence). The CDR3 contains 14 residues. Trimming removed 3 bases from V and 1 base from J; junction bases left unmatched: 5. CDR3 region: CSARETGKNTEAFF. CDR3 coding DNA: TGCAGTGCTAGGGAGACAGGGAAGAACACTGAAGCTTTCTTT.

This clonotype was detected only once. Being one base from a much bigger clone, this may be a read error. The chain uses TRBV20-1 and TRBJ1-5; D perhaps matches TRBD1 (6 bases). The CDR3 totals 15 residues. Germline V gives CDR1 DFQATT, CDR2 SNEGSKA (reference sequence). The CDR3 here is CSASVPRGGNHPQHF. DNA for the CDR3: TGCAGTGCTAGCGTTCCCAGGGGAGGCAATCACCCCCAGCATTTT.

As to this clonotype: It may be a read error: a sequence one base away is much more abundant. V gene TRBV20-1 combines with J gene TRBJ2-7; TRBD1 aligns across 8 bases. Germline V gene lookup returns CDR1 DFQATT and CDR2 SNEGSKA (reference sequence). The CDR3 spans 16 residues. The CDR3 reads CSARLHGQGNSYELYF. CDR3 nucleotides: TGCAGTGCCAGGTTACACGGACAGGGAAACTCCTACGAGCTGTACTTC.

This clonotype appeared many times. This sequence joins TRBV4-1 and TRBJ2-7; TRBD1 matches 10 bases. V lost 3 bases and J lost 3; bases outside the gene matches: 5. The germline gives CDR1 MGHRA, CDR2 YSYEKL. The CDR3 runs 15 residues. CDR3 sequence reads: CASSQGGTGVYEQYF. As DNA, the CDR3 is TGCGCCAGCAGCCAGGGCGGGACAGGGGTCTACGAGCAGTACTTC.

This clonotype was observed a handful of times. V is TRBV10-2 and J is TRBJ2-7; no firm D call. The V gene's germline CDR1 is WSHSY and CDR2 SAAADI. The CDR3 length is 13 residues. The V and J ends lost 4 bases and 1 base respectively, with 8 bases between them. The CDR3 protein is CASSVWASYEQYF. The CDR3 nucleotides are TGCGCCAGCAGTGTTTGGGCTTCCTACGAGCAGTACTTC.

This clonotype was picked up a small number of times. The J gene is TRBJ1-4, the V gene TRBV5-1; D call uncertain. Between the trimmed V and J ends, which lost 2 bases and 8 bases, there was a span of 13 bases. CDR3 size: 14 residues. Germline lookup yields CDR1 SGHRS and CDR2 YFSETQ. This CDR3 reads CASSFRGMEEKLFF. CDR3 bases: TGCGCCAGCAGCTTCCGCGGGATGGAAGAAAAACTGTTTTTT.